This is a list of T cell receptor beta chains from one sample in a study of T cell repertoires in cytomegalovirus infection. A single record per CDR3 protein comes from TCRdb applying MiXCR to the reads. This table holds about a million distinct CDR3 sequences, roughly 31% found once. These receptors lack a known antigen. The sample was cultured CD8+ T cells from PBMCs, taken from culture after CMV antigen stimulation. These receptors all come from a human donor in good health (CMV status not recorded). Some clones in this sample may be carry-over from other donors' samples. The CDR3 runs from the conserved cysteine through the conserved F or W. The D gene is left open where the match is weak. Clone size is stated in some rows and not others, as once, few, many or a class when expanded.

CDR3 protein: CASSLEGGTSPAYEQYF
CDR3 DNA: TGTGCCAGCAGCTTAGAAGGGGGGACTTCACCGGCGTACGAGCAGTACTTC
J gene: TRBJ2-7
clone size: many
V gene: TRBV7-2
D gene: .

CDR3 protein: CASRRKDTPLDTQYF
CDR3 DNA: TGTGCCAGCAGGAGGAAGGACACCCCCTTGGATACGCAGTATTTT
J gene: TRBJ2-3
clone size: .
V gene: TRBV9
D gene: .

CDR3 protein: CASSFGLVPSQETQYF
CDR3 DNA: TGTGCCAGCAGTTTCGGACTCGTCCCTTCCCAAGAGACCCAGTACTTC
J gene: TRBJ2-5
clone size: once
V gene: TRBV6-5
D gene: .

CDR3 protein: CASSLGVPTGPDYGYTF
CDR3 DNA: TGTGCCAGCAGCTTAGGGGTCCCGACAGGGCCCGACTATGGCTACACCTTC
J gene: TRBJ1-2
clone size: few
V gene: TRBV11-2
D gene: TRBD1

CDR3 protein: CASSPGPSTNEQFF
CDR3 DNA: TGTGCCAGCAGTCCGGGACCGTCAACCAATGAGCAGTTCTTC
J gene: TRBJ2-1
clone size: once
V gene: TRBV28
D gene: .

CDR3 protein: CASSLEGQPTNEKLFF
CDR3 DNA: TGTGCCAGCAGCTTAGAGGGACAGCCAACTAATGAAAAACTGTTTTTT
J gene: TRBJ1-4
clone size: many
V gene: TRBV7-8
D gene: TRBD1

CDR3 protein: CASSYSGTGSDEQYF
CDR3 DNA: TGTGCCAGCAGTTACTCCGGGACAGGGTCGGACGAGCAGTACTTC
J gene: TRBJ2-7
clone size: many
V gene: TRBV6-5
D gene: TRBD1

CDR3 protein: CASSPRLLGLAGGPQDEQFF
CDR3 DNA: TGTGCCAGCAGCCCGCGATTGTTGGGACTAGCGGGGGGCCCTCAGGATGAGCAGTTCTTC
J gene: TRBJ2-1
clone size: many
V gene: TRBV7-2
D gene: TRBD2

CDR3 protein: CASSRDVGNTIYF
CDR3 DNA: TGTGCCAGTAGCCGGGACGTTGGAAACACCATATATTTT
J gene: TRBJ1-3
clone size: few
V gene: TRBV19
D gene: .

CDR3 protein: CASRDHRETEAFF
CDR3 DNA: TGTGCCAGCAGGGACCACAGGGAAACTGAAGCTTTCTTT
J gene: TRBJ1-1
clone size: few
V gene: TRBV6-2/TRBV6-3
D gene: .

CDR3 protein: CASSLVSGGPTDTQYF
CDR3 DNA: TGTGCCAGCAGCTTAGTGTCGGGGGGGCCCACAGATACGCAGTATTTT
J gene: TRBJ2-3
clone size: many
V gene: TRBV7-8
D gene: TRBD2

CDR3 protein: CASSLHGSHRGGAPDTQYF
CDR3 DNA: TGTGCCAGCAGCTTACATGGTTCCCATCGCGGGGGGGCACCAGATACGCAGTATTTT
J gene: TRBJ2-3
clone size: few
V gene: TRBV7-6
D gene: TRBD2

CDR3 protein: CASSYRTGRTEAFF
CDR3 DNA: TGTGCCAGCAGTTACAGGACAGGGAGGACTGAAGCTTTCTTT
J gene: TRBJ1-1
clone size: few
V gene: TRBV6-2/TRBV6-3
D gene: TRBD1

CDR3 protein: CASRRPGTDYGYTF
CDR3 DNA: TGTGCCAGCAGAAGACCCGGGACAGACTATGGCTACACCTTC
J gene: TRBJ1-2
clone size: .
V gene: TRBV27
D gene: TRBD1

CDR3 protein: CASSPPAGSSTDTQYF
CDR3 DNA: TGTGCCAGCTCACCACCGGCGGGGTCTAGCACAGATACGCAGTATTTT
J gene: TRBJ2-3
clone size: .
V gene: TRBV18
D gene: .

CDR3 protein: CASSPRLGLETQYF
CDR3 DNA: TGTGCCAGCAGCCCCCGACTGGGACTAGAGACCCAGTACTTC
J gene: TRBJ2-5
clone size: .
V gene: TRBV6-2/TRBV6-3
D gene: .

CDR3 protein: CSAILLRLAGEETQYF
CDR3 DNA: TGCAGTGCTATCCTTCTGAGACTAGCGGGGGAAGAGACCCAGTACTTC
J gene: TRBJ2-5
clone size: .
V gene: TRBV20-1
D gene: TRBD2

CDR3 protein: CASSQVAGAVYNEQFF
CDR3 DNA: TGTGCCAGCAGCCAAGTCGCGGGGGCCGTCTACAATGAGCAGTTCTTC
J gene: TRBJ2-1
clone size: few
V gene: TRBV3-1
D gene: .

CDR3 protein: CASSVRTGPQVETQYF
CDR3 DNA: TGTGCCAGCAGCGTGCGGACAGGACCCCAGGTGGAGACCCAGTACTTC
J gene: TRBJ2-5
clone size: few
V gene: TRBV7-9
D gene: TRBD1

CDR3 protein: CASSRGTGYNEQFF
CDR3 DNA: TGTGCCAGCAGCCGGGGGACGGGTTACAATGAGCAGTTCTTC
J gene: TRBJ2-1
clone size: .
V gene: TRBV14
D gene: .

CDR3 protein: CASSKPGTGKTEAFF
CDR3 DNA: TGTGCCAGCAGCAAACCCGGGACAGGGAAAACTGAAGCTTTCTTT
J gene: TRBJ1-1
clone size: few
V gene: TRBV6-1
D gene: TRBD1

CDR3 protein: CASRETEFEAFF
CDR3 DNA: TGTGCCAGCAGAGAAACAGAATTTGAAGCTTTCTTT
J gene: TRBJ1-1
clone size: many
V gene: TRBV7-2
D gene: .